Listed here are 21 T cell receptor beta chains from one sample, sequenced in a study of blood T cell repertoires in COVID-19. TCRdb's table, derived via immunoSEQ multiplex PCR, lists solely in-frame clones and lacks some. The sample has about 330,000 clones; approximately 84% are singletons. Sequenced material: PBMCs or T cells enriched from blood (not recorded which). These receptor sequences come from a woman under 30 who had recovered from COVID-19.

The CDR3, as DNA: TGTGCCAGCAGTCGTACTTCCTACGAGCAGTACTTC. Translating gives CASSRTSYEQYF. The V and J genes are TRBV25-1 and TRBJ2-7; D uncertain. CDR1 is MGHDK, CDR2 SYGVNS, per germline. Trimming left V 5 bases short and J 1 base short, with 6 bases between. The CDR3 consists of 12 residues.

The CDR3 DNA follows: TGTGCCTGGAGTGTAAAGGGGGATGCGGCAGATACGCAGTATTTT. The encoded protein is CAWSVKGDAADTQYF. The V call is TRBV30, the J call TRBJ2-3, with D tentatively TRBD1 (6 bases). The V end was cut by 0 bases, the J end by 4 bases, with 14 bases between. From germline, CDR1 is GTSNPN and CDR2 SVGIG (reference sequence). CDR3 size: 15 residues.

The V call is TRBV3-1 (or the pseudogene TRBV3-2), the J call TRBJ1-6; possibly TRBD1 for D (6 bases). V shed 1 base and J shed 5 bases, with 12 bases lying between them. CDR3 length equals 16 residues. Germline CDR1 is LGHDT and CDR2 is YNNKEL (reference sequence). The CDR3 DNA is TGTGCCAGCAGCCAAGGTTCCGGGACAAATAATTCACCCCTCCACTTT. Protein product: CASSQGSGTNNSPLHF.

The chain combines TRBV2 with TRBJ2-7; no clear D. CDR1 and CDR2 (germline): SNHLY, FYNNEI. CDR3 size: 12 residues. V was trimmed by 3 bases and J by 6 bases, leaving 9 bases between them. This CDR3 is CASSDYGAEQYF. DNA for the CDR3: TGTGCCAGCAGTGATTATGGAGCCGAGCAGTACTTC.

The chain carries TRBV7-9 and TRBJ1-1; 9 bases map to TRBD1. Looked up from germline, CDR1 is SEHNR and CDR2 is FQNEAQ (reference sequence). Germline trimming cut 3 bases from V and 4 bases from J; bases unmatched to any gene: 3. The CDR3 is made up of 14 amino acids. The CDR3 nucleotides are TGTGCCAGCAGCTTCGGGACAGGGAGCACTGAAGCTTTCTTT. This translates into CASSFGTGSTEAFF.

J is TRBJ2-6 and V is TRBV5-1, with D unresolved. Germline V lookup: CDR1 SGHRS, CDR2 YFSETQ. Between the trimmed V and J ends, which lost 0 bases and 2 bases, there was a span of 6 bases. The CDR3 runs 15 residues. The CDR3 reads CASSLGLTGANVLTF. For the CDR3, the DNA is TGCGCCAGCAGCTTGGGGCTCACTGGGGCCAACGTCCTGACTTTC.

The V gene is TRBV5-1, the J gene TRBJ2-2; D is perhaps TRBD2 (6 bases). This CDR3 is 17 amino acids long. V was pared by 2 bases and J by 4 bases, with 18 bases between. Germline V gene data show CDR1 as SGHRS and CDR2 as YFSETQ. The CDR3: CASSFILGREATGELFF. The CDR3 DNA is TGCGCCAGCAGCTTTATATTGGGCAGGGAGGCCACCGGGGAGCTGTTTTTT.

This rearrangement joins TRBV2 to TRBJ1-1; TRBD1 is a possible D gene (6 bases). CDR3 length equals 11 residues. V lost 8 bases to trimming and J lost 4 bases, with 8 bases between them. Germline CDR1 is SNHLY and CDR2 is FYNNEI. CDR3 in DNA: TGTGCCAGCCACAGGGCCACTGAAGCTTTCTTT. Residues: CASHRATEAFF.

This chain uses TRBV6-6 with TRBJ2-7, with TRBD2 identical over 9 bases. Germline lookup yields CDR1 MNHNY and CDR2 SVGAGI (reference sequence). V dropped 8 bases and J dropped 7; count of bases not matched to a gene: 9. CDR3 length: 13 residues. The DNA for the CDR3 is TGTGCCAGCGCTAGTGGACTAGCGTTGGAGCAGTACTTC. Translation: CASASGLALEQYF.

The sample holds a few counts of this clone. This chain links TRBV7-2 with TRBJ1-3, with D perhaps matching TRBD1 (6 bases). The germline V gene encodes CDR1 SGHTA and CDR2 FQGNSA. The CDR3 loop spans 16 amino acids. Trimming removed 5 bases from V and 1 base from J, with 15 bases in between. The CDR3 region is CASSPQGLRSGNTIYF. As DNA, the CDR3 is TGTGCCAGCAGCCCTCAGGGGCTCAGGTCTGGAAACACCATATATTTT.

This clone was observed a single time. J is TRBJ1-2 and V is TRBV7-3, with a weak D call TRBD1 (6 bases). The CDR3 is 18 residues long. Trimming stripped 2 bases from V and 4 bases from J, with 23 bases between. Germline V gene data show CDR1 as SGHTA and CDR2 as FQGTGA. CDR3 region: CASSLVGGGDSGTYGYTF. Written as DNA, the CDR3 is TGTGCCAGCAGCTTAGTTGGGGGCGGTGACAGTGGGACCTATGGCTACACCTTC.

This chain connects TRBV4-2 to TRBJ2-1; tentative D call: TRBD1 (5 bases). Germline V CDR1 and CDR2: LGHNA, YNFKEQ. The CDR3 sequence is 15 residues long. The germline V and J ends were trimmed by 0 bases and 6 bases, with 12 bases remaining between them. Here the CDR3 DNA reads TGTGCCAGCAGCCAAGAAATCTCCGACAGCAATGAGCAGTTCTTC. This encodes CASSQEISDSNEQFF.

The gene calls are TRBV3-1 (or the pseudogene TRBV3-2) and TRBJ2-3; 12 bases fit TRBD2. CDR3 size: 17 residues. V trimming: 0 bases; J trimming: 6 bases; junction bases outside the gene matches: 7. The germline V gene encodes CDR1 LGHDT and CDR2 YNNKEL (reference sequence). This CDR3 reads CASSQDRLAGVVDTQYF. DNA for the CDR3: TGTGCCAGCAGCCAAGATAGACTAGCGGGAGTCGTGGATACGCAGTATTTT.

The count of this clone is one. The chain employs TRBV4-1 and TRBJ2-2; 8 bases agree with TRBD1. Germline V gene lookup returns CDR1 MGHRA and CDR2 YSYEKL. The CDR3 length is 15 residues. V gave up 3 bases and J gave up 3 bases; unmatched junction bases: 3. The CDR3 DNA sequence: TGCGCCAGCAGCCATAAGACAGGGGACACCGGGGAGCTGTTTTTT. This codes for CASSHKTGDTGELFF.

The chain has TRBV30 and TRBJ2-3; D possibly corresponds to TRBD2 (5 bases). Germline-derived CDR1 and CDR2 are GTSNPN and SVGIG (reference sequence). The CDR3 length is 14 residues. V gave up 4 bases and J gave up 3 bases, with 14 bases separating them. The CDR3 loop is CAWNRQDSTDTQYF. The CDR3, as DNA: TGTGCCTGGAACCGGCAGGACTCTACAGATACGCAGTATTTT.

In this sample, this clone turned up a few times. The chain has TRBV30 and TRBJ2-1; weak D call: TRBD2 (5 bases). This CDR3 spans 14 amino acids. The germline V gene encodes CDR1 GTSNPN and CDR2 SVGIG (reference sequence). Trimming left V 0 bases short and J 3 bases short, with 9 bases between. For the CDR3, the DNA is TGTGCCTGGAGTGTATCTGGGAGCTACAATGAGCAGTTCTTC. Translating it yields CAWSVSGSYNEQFF.

This chain joins TRBV6-6 and TRBJ2-6, with no clear D. The CDR3 is made up of 15 amino acids. V was clipped by 4 bases and J by 0 bases, with 7 bases between them. The germline V gene has CDR1 MNHNY and CDR2 SVGAGI (reference sequence). The CDR3 sequence: CASSSIGSGANVLTF. DNA for the CDR3: TGTGCCAGCAGTTCCATCGGCTCTGGGGCCAACGTCCTGACTTTC.

This clone was counted at least ten times. The chain is built from TRBV25-1 and TRBJ2-1, with unresolved D. CDR1 is MGHDK and CDR2 is SYGVNS in the germline V gene. This CDR3 is built from 11 residues. Trimming removed 9 bases at V and 6 bases at J, with 9 bases between. CDR3 amino acids: CASAVANEQFF. The CDR3 DNA sequence: TGTGCCAGTGCAGTCGCCAATGAGCAGTTCTTC.

This clone was counted ten times or more. The rearrangement uses TRBV30 and TRBJ1-3, with D tentatively TRBD1 (5 bases). V lost 1 base and J 4 bases, leaving 5 bases between the germline ends. The CDR3 sequence is 12 residues long. Germline CDR1 GTSNPN, CDR2 SVGIG (reference sequence). The DNA for the CDR3 is TGTGCCTGGAGTGGGACAGGAAACACCATATATTTT. Translation: CAWSGTGNTIYF.

V gene TRBV7-9 combines with J gene TRBJ1-3, with D uncertain. V lost 5 bases and J 0 bases, leaving 5 bases between the germline ends. Germline lookup yields CDR1 SEHNR and CDR2 FQNEAQ (reference sequence). This CDR3 is built from 13 residues. CDR3 coding DNA: TGTGCCAGCAGCCCCTACTCTGGAAACACCATATATTTT. It translates to CASSPYSGNTIYF.

This sequence joins TRBV5-1 and TRBJ1-2; possibly TRBD1 for D (5 bases). The CDR3 loop spans 12 amino acids. Germline V gives CDR1 SGHRS, CDR2 YFSETQ. Trimming took off 5 bases at V and 4 bases at J, with 9 bases between the two ends. The CDR3 loop is CASSRDSYGYTF. CDR3 DNA: TGCGCCAGCAGTAGAGACAGCTATGGCTACACCTTC. Full variable domain (rest looked up from reference TRBV5-1 and TRBJ1-2): KAGVTQTPRYLIKTRGQQVTLSCSPISGHRSVSWYQQTPGQGLQFLFEYFSETQRNKGNFPGRFSGRQFSNSRSEMNVSTLELGDSALYLCASSRDSYGYTFGSGTRLTVV.